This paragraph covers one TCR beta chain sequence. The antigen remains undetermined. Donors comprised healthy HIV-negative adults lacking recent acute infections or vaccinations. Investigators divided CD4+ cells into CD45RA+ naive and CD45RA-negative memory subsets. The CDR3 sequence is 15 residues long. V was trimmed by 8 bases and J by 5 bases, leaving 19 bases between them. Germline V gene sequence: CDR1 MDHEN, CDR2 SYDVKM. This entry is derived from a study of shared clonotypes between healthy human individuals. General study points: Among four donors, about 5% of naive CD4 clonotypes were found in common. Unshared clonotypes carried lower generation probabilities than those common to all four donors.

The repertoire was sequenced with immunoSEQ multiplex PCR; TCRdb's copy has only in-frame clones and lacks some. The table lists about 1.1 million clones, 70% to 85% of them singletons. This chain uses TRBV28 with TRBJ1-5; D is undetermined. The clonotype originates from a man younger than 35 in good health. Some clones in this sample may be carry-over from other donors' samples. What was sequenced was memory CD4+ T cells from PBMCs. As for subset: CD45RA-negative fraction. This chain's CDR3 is CASVTTRAGYQPQHF. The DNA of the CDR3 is TGTGCCAGCGTAACGACAAGGGCAGGATATCAGCCCCAGCATTTT.